Presented here are 23 T cell receptor beta chains from one specimen sequenced in a study of siplizumab effects on memory and regulatory T cells. Data came from immunoSEQ multiplex PCR; TCRdb stores just in-frame clones and leaves some out. Found here are tens of thousands of clones, about 98% of them singletons; the top ten hold roughly 0.99%. Sequenced material: naive CD8+ T cells sorted from blood. The receptors originated from a human donor in good health.

The CDR3 DNA is TGTGCCAGCAGCTATGGGACTGGACTAGCGCTATTCGTCCAAGAGACCCAGTACTTC. It encodes CASSYGTGLALFVQETQYF. This chain uses TRBV5-6 with TRBJ2-5; 9 nucleotides agree with TRBD2. Germline-derived CDR1 and CDR2 are SGHDT and YYEEEE. V lost 3 bases, J lost 1 base, and 16 bases stayed unmatched. This CDR3 has 19 residues.

The gene calls are TRBV5-1 and TRBJ2-7; the match to TRBD1 covers 9 bases. CDR3 length equals 12 residues. The V gene's germline CDR1 is SGHRS and CDR2 YFSETQ. With 3 bases clipped from V and 5 bases from J, the junction kept 0 bases outside the gene matches. CDR3 DNA sequence: TGCGCCAGCAGCTGGACAGGGGACGAGCAGTACTTC. Its translation: CASSWTGDEQYF. The variable domain in full, with the rest retrieved from reference TRBV5-1 and TRBJ2-7, is KAGVTQTPRYLIKTRGQQVTLSCSPISGHRSVSWYQQTPGQGLQFLFEYFSETQRNKGNFPGRFSGRQFSNSRSEMNVSTLELGDSALYLCASSWTGDEQYFGPGTRLTVT.

The CDR3 region has the DNA TGTGCCAGCAGCCAAGTCACAACAGGACACATGAACACTGAAGCTTTCTTT. This encodes CASSQVTTGHMNTEAFF. V usage is TRBV4-2 and J usage is TRBJ1-1; D perhaps matches TRBD1 (5 bases). The CDR3 is made up of 17 amino acids. The V and J ends lost 1 base and 0 bases respectively, with 15 bases between them. CDR1 and CDR2 (germline): LGHNA, YNFKEQ.

The chain combines TRBV20-1 with TRBJ2-7, with D perhaps TRBD1 (6 bases). Trimming left V 3 bases short and J 7 bases short, with 10 bases between. Germline V gives CDR1 DFQATT, CDR2 SNEGSKA (reference sequence). This CDR3 is built from 11 residues. CDR3 sequence (DNA): TGCAGTGCTAGGGACAGTCCAGAGCAGTACTTC. Translation gives CSARDSPEQYF.

This sequence joins TRBV6-1 and TRBJ1-2, with no clear D. V was trimmed by 4 bases and J by 3 bases, leaving 3 bases between them. CDR1 and CDR2 (germline): MNHNS, SASEGT. The CDR3 runs 11 residues. CDR3 region: CASSAYYGYTF. CDR3 bases: TGTGCCAGCAGTGCCTACTATGGCTACACCTTC.

CDR3 nucleotides: TGCGCCAGCATCCTCTGCCCAGGGGGATTTACTGAAGCTTTCTTT. This sequence encodes CASILCPGGFTEAFF. The V gene is TRBV23-1, the J gene TRBJ1-1; 7 bases align to TRBD1. TRBV23-1 falls under the ORF class, with uncertain function. The CDR3 is 15 residues long. Trimming took 7 bases from V and 5 from J; bases not matched to a gene: 13.

The chain joins TRBV9 to TRBJ2-7; either TRBD1 or TRBD2 may fit D (5 bases each). The V gene's germline CDR1 is SGDLS and CDR2 YYNGEE. V was shortened by 0 bases and J by 2 bases, with 6 bases between the two germline ends. The CDR3 is 13 residues long. The CDR3 sequence: CASSVGDPYEQYF. CDR3 DNA: TGTGCCAGCAGCGTAGGGGACCCCTACGAGCAGTACTTC. Filled out from reference TRBV9 and TRBJ2-7, the complete variable domain reads DSGVTQTPKHLITATGQRVTLRCSPRSGDLSVYWYQQSLDQGLQFLIQYYNGEERAKGNILERFSAQQFPDLHSELNLSSLELGDSALYFCASSVGDPYEQYFGPGTRLTVT.

This chain links TRBV7-9 with TRBJ1-4; 8 bases map to TRBD1. The V segment lost 3 bases and the J segment 0 bases; nucleotides outside the gene matches: 6. This CDR3 is built from 17 residues. Per germline, CDR1 SEHNR and CDR2 FQNEAQ (reference sequence). The CDR3 here is CASSFSPGQATNEKLFF. The CDR3 region has the DNA TGTGCCAGCAGCTTCTCCCCGGGACAGGCAACTAATGAAAAACTGTTTTTT. The variable domain in full, completed from reference TRBV7-9 and TRBJ1-4, reads DTGVSQNPRHKITKRGQNVTFRCDPISEHNRLYWYRQTLGQGPEFLTYFQNEAQLEKSRLLSDRFSAERPKGSFSTLEIQRTEQGDSAMYLCASSFSPGQATNEKLFFGSGTQLSVL.

The DNA of the CDR3 is TGTGCCAGCAGCTTGGAAGGGGGCGATCAGCCCCAGCATTTT. This codes for CASSLEGGDQPQHF. This chain uses TRBV5-5 with TRBJ1-5; TRBD1 agrees at 7 bases. The CDR3 spans 14 residues. The ends lost 0 bases at V and 5 bases at J; junction bases unmatched: 2. Germline lookup yields CDR1 SGHKS and CDR2 YYEKEE (reference sequence). Full variable domain (missing parts from reference TRBV5-5 and TRBJ1-5): DAGVTQSPTHLIKTRGQQVTLRCSPISGHKSVSWYQQVLGQGPQFIFQYYEKEERGRGNFPDRFSARQFPNYSSELNVNALLLGDSALYLCASSLEGGDQPQHFGDGTRLSIL.

This clone was counted once. J is TRBJ2-7 and V is TRBV19; D uncertain. There are 15 residues in the CDR3. V lost 3 bases and J 2 bases, leaving 14 bases between the germline ends. The germline CDR1 and CDR2 sequences are LNHDA and SQIVND (reference sequence). In DNA, the CDR3 is TGTGCCAGTAGTATTTATTCGGGCGAAACCTACGAGCAGTACTTC. Translated, it gives CASSIYSGETYEQYF. Full variable domain (remainder filled in from reference TRBV19 and TRBJ2-7): DGGITQSPKYLFRKEGQNVTLSCEQNLNHDAMYWYRQDPGQGLRLIYYSQIVNDFQKGDIAEGYSVSREKKESFPLTVTSAQKNPTAFYLCASSIYSGETYEQYFGPGTRLTVT.

This chain links TRBV27 with TRBJ2-5; 8 positions match TRBD1. Looked up from germline, CDR1 is MNHEY and CDR2 is SMNVEV (reference sequence). V lost 1 base and J lost 2; bases outside the gene matches: 0. The CDR3 has 14 amino acids. CDR3 in DNA: TGTGCCAGCAGTTTATACAGGGGGCAAGAGACCCAGTACTTC. This codes for CASSLYRGQETQYF.

The chain links TRBV4-3 to TRBJ2-5; 9 nucleotides align to TRBD2. The CDR3 is 18 residues long. Germline V CDR1 and CDR2: LGHNA, YSLEER. After removal of 0 bases from V and 4 bases from J, the junction contained 12 bases not matched to a gene. CDR3 nucleotides: TGCGCCAGCAGCCAAGAAATGGGACTAGCACTCGAGGGAGAGACCCAGTACTTC. Translation: CASSQEMGLALEGETQYF.

The J gene is TRBJ1-2, the V gene TRBV9, with 9 bases matching TRBD1. Trimming took 2 bases from V and 5 from J; bases not matched to a gene: 4. The germline gives CDR1 SGDLS, CDR2 YYNGEE. The CDR3 sequence is 14 residues long. The CDR3 region has the DNA TGTGCCAGCAGCGTTGACAGGGGGTTGTATGGCTACACCTTC. It specifies CASSVDRGLYGYTF.

This chain uses TRBV25-1 with TRBJ2-7, with TRBD2 matching 8 bases. The V gene's germline CDR1 is MGHDK and CDR2 SYGVNS. J gave up 2 bases and V 8 bases, and 8 bases lay outside the gene matches. The CDR3 consists of 14 residues. The CDR3 protein is CASSQREKTYEQYF. The CDR3 DNA reads TGTGCCAGCTCCCAGCGGGAGAAGACCTACGAGCAGTACTTC.

The genes are TRBV5-1 and TRBJ2-2, with TRBD1 matching 8 bases. The CDR3 runs 15 residues. Losses at the gene ends were 4 bases for V and 4 bases for J; bases not matched to a gene: 6. CDR1 is SGHRS, CDR2 YFSETQ, per germline. As DNA, the CDR3 is TGCGCCAGCAGCCAGAGGACAGGGCCCACCGGGGAGCTGTTTTTT. Amino acid sequence: CASSQRTGPTGELFF.

The rearrangement joins TRBV12-5 to TRBJ2-3; no clear D gene. This CDR3 has 17 residues. The germline V and J ends were trimmed by 7 bases and 0 bases, with 20 bases remaining between them. Germline assignment: CDR1 LGHNT and CDR2 FRNRAP. The CDR3 DNA reads TGTGCTAGTGCGTTCTTGTCCCCCGGCGCTAGCACAGATACGCAGTATTTT. It is translated as CASAFLSPGASTDTQYF. The full variable domain, completed using reference TRBV12-5 and TRBJ2-3, is DARVTQTPRHKVTEMGQEVTMRCQPILGHNTVFWYRQTMMQGLELLAYFRNRAPLDDSGMPKDRFSAEMPDATLATLKIQPSEPRDSAVYFCASAFLSPGASTDTQYFGPGTRLTVL.

The chain is built from TRBV29-1 and TRBJ2-1, with 7 bases fitting TRBD2. V was pared by 0 bases and J by 2 bases, with 7 bases of the junction left unmatched. There are 16 residues in the CDR3. In germline, CDR1 is SQVTM, CDR2 ANQGSEA. The CDR3 sequence is CSVEDHGRPAYNEQFF. The CDR3 DNA sequence: TGCAGCGTTGAAGATCACGGGAGGCCCGCCTACAATGAGCAGTTCTTC.

The V gene is TRBV5-1, the J gene TRBJ2-1; D is ambiguous. Trimming removed 5 bases from V and 10 bases from J, with 13 bases in between. The CDR3 length is 12 residues. The germline V gene has CDR1 SGHRS and CDR2 YFSETQ. The CDR3 loop is CASRLGPQEQFF. The CDR3 DNA is TGCGCCAGCAGATTAGGGCCCCAAGAGCAGTTCTTC.

The CDR3 sequence is CASSLVSTGVGMNTEAFF. CDR3 sequence (DNA): TGTGCCAGCAGCTTAGTATCGACAGGGGTTGGGATGAACACTGAAGCTTTCTTT. The chain has TRBV7-9 and TRBJ1-1; 8 nucleotides agree with TRBD1. The CDR3 has 18 residues. Germline V gene data show CDR1 as SEHNR and CDR2 as FQNEAQ (reference sequence). Trimming cost V 1 base and J 0 bases; bases outside gene matches: 10. The complete variable domain, with remaining parts taken from reference TRBV7-9 and TRBJ1-1, reads DTGVSQNPRHKITKRGQNVTFRCDPISEHNRLYWYRQTLGQGPEFLTYFQNEAQLEKSRLLSDRFSAERPKGSFSTLEIQRTEQGDSAMYLCASSLVSTGVGMNTEAFFGQGTRLTVV.

This chain connects TRBV9 to TRBJ2-3, with D maybe TRBD1 (5 bases). Trimming removed 0 bases at V and 0 bases at J, with 11 bases between. The CDR3 sequence is 16 residues long. In germline, CDR1 is SGDLS, CDR2 YYNGEE. The CDR3 is CASSVARGWSTDTQYF. CDR3 DNA: TGTGCCAGCAGCGTAGCTAGGGGTTGGAGCACAGATACGCAGTATTTT.

The CDR3 DNA sequence: TGTGCCAGCAGTCCAGGGACAGGGGAATTCGATACGCAGTATTTT. This translates into CASSPGTGEFDTQYF. The rearrangement uses TRBV7-6 and TRBJ2-3; 10 positions match TRBD1. The CDR3 is made up of 15 amino acids. From germline, CDR1 is SGHVS and CDR2 FNYEAQ. Trimming removed 6 bases from V and 6 bases from J; junction bases left unmatched: 9.

The DNA of the CDR3 is TGTGCCAGCAGCGAGACAGATACAAAAAACATTCAGTACTTC. It codes for CASSETDTKNIQYF. This sequence joins TRBV27 and TRBJ2-4, with D maybe TRBD1 (5 bases). V lost 6 bases and J 4 bases, leaving 13 bases between the germline ends. Looked up from germline, CDR1 is MNHEY and CDR2 is SMNVEV (reference sequence). This CDR3 comprises 14 residues.

The CDR3 sequence is CASSENLAGGYEQYF. DNA of the CDR3: TGTGCCAGCAGTGAAAATCTAGCGGGAGGGTACGAGCAGTACTTC. The chain links TRBV6-1 to TRBJ2-7; 12 positions agree with TRBD2. The ends lost 2 bases at V and 4 bases at J; junction bases unmatched: 3. The CDR3 extends over 15 amino acids. Germline lookup yields CDR1 MNHNS and CDR2 SASEGT.